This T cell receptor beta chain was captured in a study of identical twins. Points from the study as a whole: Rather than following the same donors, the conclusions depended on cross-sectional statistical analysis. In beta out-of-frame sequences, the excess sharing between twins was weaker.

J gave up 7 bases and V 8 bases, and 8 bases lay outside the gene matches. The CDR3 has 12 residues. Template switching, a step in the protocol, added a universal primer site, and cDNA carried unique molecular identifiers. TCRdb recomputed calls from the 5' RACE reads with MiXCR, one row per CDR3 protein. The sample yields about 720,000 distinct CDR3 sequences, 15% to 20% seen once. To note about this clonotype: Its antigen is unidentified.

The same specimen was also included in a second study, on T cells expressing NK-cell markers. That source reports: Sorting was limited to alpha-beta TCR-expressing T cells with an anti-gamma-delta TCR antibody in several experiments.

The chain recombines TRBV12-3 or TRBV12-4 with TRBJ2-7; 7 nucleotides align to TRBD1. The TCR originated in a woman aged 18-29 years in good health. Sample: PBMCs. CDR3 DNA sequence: TGTGCCAGCGAGGGGGCAGGGGCGGAGCAGTACTTC. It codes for CASEGAGAEQYF.